The 8 T cell receptor beta chains below come from one sample, sequenced in a study of tissue T cells after allogeneic stem cell transplantation. Only in-frame clones appear in the TCRdb table, and some are missing; sequencing was by immunoSEQ multiplex PCR. The sample has over 2,500 clones, about 68% seen once. Enrolled prospectively were adult allogeneic hematopoietic cell transplant recipients whose graft-versus-host disease was steroid-refractory. The sample in question was duodenal tissue, obtained at autopsy. These receptors all stem from a male patient aged 60 or older with steroid-refractory graft-versus-host disease after an allogeneic stem cell transplant. Some T cells may be transferred from the graft donor.

A few counts support this clone. The CDR3 loop is CASRSGWQETQYF. The CDR3 DNA follows: TGTGCCAGCAGATCAGGGTGGCAAGAGACCCAGTACTTC. The rearrangement uses TRBV27 and TRBJ2-5, with a possible D match to TRBD1 (5 bases). V shed 6 bases and J shed 2 bases, with 10 bases lying between them. CDR1 is MNHEY and CDR2 is SMNVEV in the germline V gene (reference sequence). The CDR3 sequence is 13 residues long.

This chain connects TRBV24-1 to TRBJ1-5; D is ambiguous. Germline V gives CDR1 KGHDR, CDR2 SFDVKD. Trimming removed 0 bases at V and 6 bases at J, with 5 bases between. This CDR3 has 13 residues. CDR3: CATSDLSGQPQHF. CDR3 bases: TGTGCCACCAGTGATTTGTCCGGTCAGCCCCAGCATTTT.

This clone was observed a few times. The chain recombines TRBV6-5 with TRBJ2-3, with 8 bases that match TRBD2. V dropped 7 bases and J dropped 7; count of bases not matched to a gene: 4. The germline V gene has CDR1 MNHEY and CDR2 SVGAGI. The length of the CDR3 is 12 residues. For the CDR3, the DNA is TGTGCCAGCATGCGGGGGGCGAATACGCAGTATTTT. Protein: CASMRGANTQYF.

This clone is termed large. The V call is TRBV7-9, the J call TRBJ2-2, with D perhaps TRBD1 (5 bases). Per germline, CDR1 SEHNR and CDR2 FQNEAQ (reference sequence). The V gene lost 4 bases and the J gene lost 2 bases, with 14 bases spanning the gap. This CDR3 region has 16 residues. CDR3: CASSSVGALNTGELFF. The CDR3 coding sequence is TGTGCCAGCAGCTCGGTTGGGGCTCTTAACACCGGGGAGCTGTTTTTT.

The chain uses TRBV12-3 or TRBV12-4 and TRBJ1-6; D remains ambiguous. V was shortened by 6 bases and J by 10 bases, with 10 bases between the two germline ends. The CDR3 is 12 amino acids. As DNA, the CDR3 is TGTGCCAGCAGCCGACCCCCATCACCCCTCCACTTT. This translates into CASSRPPSPLHF.

The chain carries TRBV27 and TRBJ1-1; a weak D match, TRBD1 (5 bases). The CDR3 loop spans 11 amino acids. The germline V gene encodes CDR1 MNHEY and CDR2 SMNVEV (reference sequence). V lost 8 bases and J lost 6, with 10 bases in between. CDR3 amino acids: CASLGGAEAFF. CDR3 DNA: TGTGCCAGCCTTGGGGGTGCTGAAGCTTTCTTT.

The gene calls are TRBV9 and TRBJ1-1; 9 nucleotides align to TRBD1. Germline V gene data show CDR1 as SGDLS and CDR2 as YYNGEE. The CDR3 covers 15 residues. V dropped 4 bases and J dropped 0; count of bases not matched to a gene: 4. CDR3 sequence reads: CASSPGQGLNTEAFF. CDR3 coding DNA: TGTGCCAGCAGCCCAGGACAGGGGTTGAACACTGAAGCTTTCTTT.

The genes are TRBV19 and TRBJ1-3; D is unresolved. Germline CDR1 and CDR2: LNHDA and SQIVND (reference sequence). The length of the CDR3 is 13 residues. Here the CDR3 DNA reads TGTGGAGTAGCCCCGGGCTTTGGAAACACCATATATTTT. Translated: CGVAPGFGNTIYF.